This is a list of T cell receptor beta chains from one sample in a study of blood T cell repertoires in COVID-19. Repertoires were generated with immunoSEQ multiplex PCR, while TCRdb's copy carries only in-frame clones and drops some. The table shows around 200,000 clones, with around 80% occurring only once. Sequenced input: peripheral blood. These receptors were obtained from a woman aged 80 or older with active or convalescent COVID-19. Both conserved end residues are part of each CDR3. For some rows the clone size is stated as once, few or many, or as a class when expanded; others skip it.

cdr3_aa | v_call | clone_size
CASKQGSYSYEQYF | TRBV2 | -
CSVWTGQGAQGANVLTF | TRBV29-1 | once
CASSSRQGSYAQYF | TRBV19 | -
CASSVAGNNSPLHF | TRBV6-4 | -
CASSAHPQAGNYGYTF | TRBV9 | -
CAISESVEGAYEQYF | TRBV10-3 | once
CASSFRVNTEAFF | TRBV7-9 | -
CSANQGPGYTF | TRBV29-1 | once
CASSQLRGRVHEQYF | TRBV3-1/TRBV3-2 | -
CATSEKGLRGYTF | TRBV24-1 | -
CAWSVREGSGYTF | TRBV30 | -